This T cell receptor (beta chain) was sequenced in a study of identical twins. CDR3 size: 15 residues. V lost 5 bases to trimming and J lost 4 bases; unmatched junction nucleotides: 8. Study observations and caveats: Conclusions rested on cross-sectional statistics rather than following the same donors. Models underestimated out-of-frame TCR alpha sharing in monozygotic twins.

This clonotype was observed a handful of times. Antigen unknown. TCRdb recomputed calls from the 5' RACE reads with MiXCR, one row per CDR3 protein. Among approximately 260,000 distinct CDR3 sequences, approximately 8.3% were seen once, and the ten largest hold about 3%. These data were also reused for a study on yellow fever vaccine responses in identical twins. This second report adds: Reported findings indicate that twins' vaccine T cell responses seemed partially convergent, partially personalized.

This receptor was identified in a woman aged 18-30 years in good health. V usage is TRBV12-3 or TRBV12-4 and J usage is TRBJ2-7, with 10 bases aligning to TRBD2. Sequencing was done on a sample of CD8+ T cells sorted from blood. The CDR3 region has the DNA TGTGCCAGCAGTCCCGCGAGCGGGGGGGCTTACGAGCAGTACTTC. Its translation is CASSPASGGAYEQYF.